This T cell receptor (beta chain) was identified during a study of CD8 T cells in Susac syndrome. A remark on this clonotype: Its antigen remains unknown.

The study's findings and limits: The study conceded that relatively few individuals underwent its TCR sequencing and HLA analysis.

An input of about 0.5 to 1 ug of RNA was subjected to reverse transcription using random hexamers. The CDR3 of TCR beta was amplified by immunoSEQ multiplex PCR across 54 Vbeta and 13 Jbeta. From the immunoSEQ multiplex PCR reads, TCRdb called clonotypes with MiXCR, one entry per CDR3 protein. The sample lists about 240,000 distinct CDR3 sequences, almost 97% seen once, with approximately 0.1% in the top ten. The CD8+ and CD4+ T cells were isolated magnetically using a negative isolation approach, whereas the TEMRA cells were enriched by FACS. Sequencing was carried out using CD4+ T cells from PBMCs. This TCR was recovered from a human donor with Susac syndrome.

CDR3 DNA: TGTGCCAGCTCACCAAGGACAGAACAAGAGACCCAGTACTTC. It yields the protein CASSPRTEQETQYF. The gene calls are TRBV18 and TRBJ2-5, with D perhaps TRBD1 (6 bases). The CDR3 contains 14 residues. V lost 2 bases, J lost 2 bases, and 9 bases lay in between. Germline V lookup: CDR1 KGHSH, CDR2 LQKENI.